Each of the 18 T cell receptor beta chains below was sequenced from the same sample in a study of cytomegalovirus exposure and HLA in healthy donors (dated 2017 in TCRdb). The library was made by the immunoSEQ multiplex PCR assay. A mixture of 60 forward primers for TCR Vbeta segments and 13 reverse primers for TCR Jbeta segments was used in the multiplex PCR. What TCRdb holds here is the immuneACCESS table cut down to in-frame rearrangements. Part of the clones is not present; checked against another copy, under half of the missing clones reflect an unresolved V gene, and the others are unexplained. For this sample there are under 250,000 clones; over 80% appear just once. The ten top clones hold 0.71% of the sample. Source material: PBMCs. The receptors derive from a boy aged 2 to 9 in good health and CMV-seronegative.

The gene calls are TRBV11-2 and TRBJ1-1; D is undetermined. V was trimmed by 6 bases and J by 0 bases, leaving 11 bases between them. CDR3 length: 14 amino acids. Germline V lookup: CDR1 SGHAT, CDR2 FQNNGV. CDR3 bases: TGTGCCAGCAGAAGCTACTCGGTGAACACTGAAGCTTTCTTT. It specifies CASRSYSVNTEAFF.

The chain uses TRBV10-3 and TRBJ2-3; D is perhaps TRBD2 (5 bases). Germline V gene sequence: CDR1 ENHRY, CDR2 SYGVKD. This CDR3 has 14 amino acids. With 6 bases removed from V and 4 bases from J, the gap between germline ends came to 14 bases. The CDR3 reads CAIRTGWRADTQYF. CDR3 DNA: TGTGCCATCAGGACCGGATGGCGGGCAGATACGCAGTATTTT.

J is TRBJ2-1 and V is TRBV2; TRBD2 matches 14 bases. Germline V gene data show CDR1 as SNHLY and CDR2 as FYNNEI. This CDR3 is built from 16 residues. V lost 6 bases and J lost 7; bases outside the gene matches: 8. The CDR3 coding sequence is TGTGCCAGCAGGAGACTAGCGGGAGGGCATCAGAATGAGCAGTTCTTC. This encodes CASRRLAGGHQNEQFF.

This clone was seen just once. The gene calls are TRBV10-2 and TRBJ2-4, with D possibly being TRBD1 (5 bases). There are 16 residues in the CDR3. Trimming left V 5 bases short and J 0 bases short, with 14 bases between. Germline lookup yields CDR1 WSHSY and CDR2 SAAADI. CDR3 DNA sequence: TGCGCCAGCAGTTCCCAGGGTACTCTAGCCAAAAACATTCAGTACTTC. As protein: CASSSQGTLAKNIQYF.

The rearrangement uses TRBV5-1 and TRBJ2-3; 14 nucleotides agree with TRBD2. This CDR3 comprises 16 residues. V gave up 2 bases and J gave up 6 bases; unmatched junction bases: 5. Looked up from germline, CDR1 is SGHRS and CDR2 is YFSETQ. The CDR3 nucleotides read TGCGCCAGCAGCTTTTCGACTAGCGGGGGGGGTGATACGCAGTATTTT. This translates into CASSFSTSGGGDTQYF.

The chain has TRBV10-3 and TRBJ2-1, with 7 bases aligning to TRBD2. CDR1 is ENHRY, CDR2 SYGVKD, per germline. Trimming at V came to 0 bases and at J to 2 bases, leaving 1 base not matched to a gene. The CDR3 has 15 residues. This CDR3 reads CAISESGGAYNEQFF. The CDR3 DNA sequence: TGTGCCATCAGTGAGTCGGGGGGGGCCTACAATGAGCAGTTCTTC.

The chain couples TRBV2 to TRBJ1-5; D gene uncertain. V lost 2 bases to trimming and J lost 2 bases, with 4 bases between them. This CDR3 has 13 residues. Germline assignment: CDR1 SNHLY and CDR2 FYNNEI. This chain's CDR3 is CASSETGNQPQHF. For the CDR3, the DNA is TGTGCCAGCAGTGAAACTGGCAATCAGCCCCAGCATTTT.

Points on this clone: Other DNA sequences from this sample encode an identical CDR3 as well. This sequence joins TRBV30 and TRBJ2-7; possibly TRBD2 for D (6 bases). Deletions cut 0 bases from V and 1 base from J, with 10 bases between. The germline V gene has CDR1 GTSNPN and CDR2 SVGIG (reference sequence). The CDR3 contains 14 residues. CDR3 amino acids: CAWSVGSGSYEQYF. The CDR3 nucleotides are TGTGCCTGGAGTGTGGGGAGCGGGTCCTACGAGCAGTACTTC.

The CDR3 here is CASSLDSTFYNEQFF. CDR3 DNA: TGTGCCAGCAGTTTAGACAGTACCTTTTACAATGAGCAGTTCTTC. V is TRBV27 and J is TRBJ2-1; perhaps TRBD1 as D (5 bases). The germline V gene encodes CDR1 MNHEY and CDR2 SMNVEV (reference sequence). This CDR3 is built from 15 residues. V was trimmed by 2 bases and J by 4 bases, leaving 12 bases between them.

The chain employs TRBV30 and TRBJ2-2, with 8 bases that match TRBD2. The CDR3 has 17 amino acids. Per the germline V gene, CDR1 is GTSNPN and CDR2 is SVGIG (reference sequence). Germline trimming cut 0 bases from V and 5 bases from J; bases unmatched to any gene: 11. CDR3 sequence: CAWSVVRLAGPTGELFF. CDR3 DNA: TGTGCCTGGAGTGTTGTTCGGCTAGCGGGTCCTACCGGGGAGCTGTTTTTT.

V is TRBV5-5 and J is TRBJ2-1; possibly TRBD2 for D (6 bases). V gave up 4 bases and J gave up 0 bases, with 11 bases separating them. The V gene's germline CDR1 is SGHKS and CDR2 YYEKEE (reference sequence). The CDR3 length is 15 residues. CDR3 sequence reads: CASSPGSRSYNEQFF. In DNA, the CDR3 is TGTGCCAGCAGCCCCGGGAGTCGCTCCTACAATGAGCAGTTCTTC. Full variable domain (rest looked up from reference TRBV5-5 and TRBJ2-1): DAGVTQSPTHLIKTRGQQVTLRCSPISGHKSVSWYQQVLGQGPQFIFQYYEKEERGRGNFPDRFSARQFPNYSSELNVNALLLGDSALYLCASSPGSRSYNEQFFGPGTRLTVL.

The chain is built from TRBV29-1 and TRBJ2-3; possible D gene TRBD2, 6 bases. CDR3 length equals 14 residues. V lost 4 bases and J 3 bases, leaving 14 bases between the germline ends. In germline, CDR1 is SQVTM, CDR2 ANQGSEA. The CDR3 bases are TGCAGCGTTGTACGACTAGAAGAAACAGATACGCAGTATTTT. Protein: CSVVRLEETDTQYF.

In nucleotides, the CDR3 is TGTGCCAGCACCGATATCGACAGCCCTGAAGCTTTCTTT. Its translation is CASTDIDSPEAFF. The chain couples TRBV6-1 to TRBJ1-1, with D perhaps TRBD1 (5 bases). Germline V gives CDR1 MNHNS, CDR2 SASEGT. CDR3 length equals 13 residues. Trimming took off 7 bases at V and 6 bases at J, with 15 bases between the two ends.

Points on this clone: In the same sample, other DNA sequences code for this CDR3. CDR3 region: CSVRGTGAHGYTF. The DNA for the CDR3 is TGCAGCGTCAGAGGGACAGGGGCCCATGGCTACACCTTC. The chain uses TRBV29-1 and TRBJ1-2, with TRBD1 identical over 10 bases. The J segment lost 6 bases and the V segment lost 6 bases, leaving 7 bases of the junction unmatched. CDR1 is SQVTM and CDR2 is ANQGSEA in the germline V gene. CDR3 length: 13 amino acids.

A few counts support this clone. This chain connects TRBV11-2 to TRBJ1-2; 11 bases are shared with TRBD1. Trimming at V came to 7 bases and at J to 7 bases, leaving 5 bases not matched to a gene. This CDR3 is 13 amino acids long. Germline V gene data show CDR1 as SGHAT and CDR2 as FQNNGV. Written as DNA, the CDR3 is TGTGCCAGCACCCGGGACAGGGGGGGTGGCTACACCTTC. As protein: CASTRDRGGGYTF.

The rearrangement joins TRBV2 to TRBJ2-3; TRBD2 matches at 9 bases. V dropped 8 bases and J dropped 2; count of bases not matched to a gene: 17. CDR3 length: 18 amino acids. Germline V gene data show CDR1 as SNHLY and CDR2 as FYNNEI. CDR3 in amino acids: CASHPFLREGVDTDTQYF. CDR3 nucleotide sequence: TGTGCCAGCCACCCTTTCTTGCGGGAGGGAGTGGACACAGATACGCAGTATTTT.

The rearrangement joins TRBV7-6 to TRBJ2-1; a possible D gene is TRBD2 (7 bases). The V and J ends lost 5 bases and 3 bases respectively, with 20 bases between them. The germline V gene encodes CDR1 SGHVS and CDR2 FNYEAQ. The CDR3 is 17 residues long. CDR3 DNA: TGTGCCAGCAGCCCTACGTTGGCGGGGGCTCTCTACAATGAGCAGTTCTTC. Its translation: CASSPTLAGALYNEQFF.

V and J are TRBV4-2 and TRBJ2-1, with TRBD2 identical over 13 bases. Trimming took 1 base from V and 8 from J; bases not matched to a gene: 8. The CDR3 has 17 amino acids. Germline CDR1 is LGHNA and CDR2 is YNFKEQ. Here the CDR3 reads CASSQVLAGGPNYEQFF. The DNA for the CDR3 is TGTGCCAGCAGCCAAGTACTAGCGGGAGGGCCAAATTATGAGCAGTTCTTC.